This is a list of T cell receptor beta chains from one sample in a study of control samples from healthy donors and cancer patients. Using immunoSEQ multiplex PCR, the repertoire was profiled, and TCRdb retains in-frame clones only, with some absent. The table lists some 78,000 clones, 85% to 90% of them singletons. Sequencing input: blood. Source of these receptors: a woman in her sixties or seventies in good health. The CDR3 runs from the conserved cysteine through the conserved F or W. D genes are given only for firm matches. The size of a clone is reported for some rows only, either as once, few or many, or as a class for expanded clones.

D: TRBD2; size: once; V: TRBV20-1; J: TRBJ2-7; CDR3: CSASWLAEGLGDEQYF; DNA: TGCAGTGCTAGTTGGCTAGCGGAGGGGCTAGGTGACGAGCAGTACTTC
D: NA; size: NA; V: TRBV9; J: TRBJ1-4; CDR3: CASSPFWDRREKLFF; DNA: TGTGCCAGCAGCCCCTTTTGGGACCGGCGGGAAAAACTGTTTTTT
D: TRBD1; size: NA; V: TRBV28; J: TRBJ1-4; CDR3: CASSLAGTGIEKLFF; DNA: TGTGCCAGCAGTTTGGCCGGGACAGGGATTGAAAAACTGTTTTTT
D: NA; size: few; V: TRBV18; J: TRBJ2-7; CDR3: CASSPGSGASYEQYF; DNA: TGTGCCAGCTCCCCCGGGTCCGGTGCCTCCTACGAGCAGTACTTC
D: NA; size: NA; V: TRBV12-3/TRBV12-4; J: TRBJ2-5; CDR3: CASSADQRETQYF; DNA: TGTGCCAGCAGTGCGGACCAACGGGAGACCCAGTACTTC
D: NA; size: NA; V: TRBV7-2; J: TRBJ1-5; CDR3: CASRRDLDQPQHF; DNA: TGTGCCAGCAGACGGGACTTGGATCAGCCCCAGCATTTT
D: NA; size: NA; V: TRBV18; J: TRBJ2-1; CDR3: CASSPPTSGQGQFF; DNA: TGTGCCAGCTCACCACCGACTTCAGGCCAGGGCCAGTTCTTC
D: NA; size: once; V: TRBV28; J: TRBJ2-3; CDR3: CASRSTDTQYF; DNA: TGTGCCAGCAGGTCCACAGATACGCAGTATTTT
D: NA; size: NA; V: TRBV7-9; J: TRBJ2-1; CDR3: CASSKRWGSSYNEQFF; DNA: TGTGCCAGCAGCAAAAGGTGGGGGAGCTCCTACAATGAGCAGTTCTTC
D: TRBD1; size: NA; V: TRBV28; J: TRBJ1-1; CDR3: CASTPYPRFTGGGYRTEAFF; DNA: TGTGCCAGCACCCCTTACCCTCGATTCACAGGGGGCGGATATCGCACTGAAGCTTTCTTT
D: TRBD1; size: NA; V: TRBV19; J: TRBJ1-5; CDR3: CASSIARTGPSGGNQPQHF; DNA: TGTGCCAGTAGTATAGCTAGGACAGGGCCCAGTGGGGGCAATCAGCCCCAGCATTTT
D: TRBD1; size: NA; V: TRBV11-3; J: TRBJ2-1; CDR3: CASSLGPQGAGEQFF; DNA: TGTGCCAGCAGCTTAGGGCCTCAGGGGGCGGGAGAGCAGTTCTTC
D: NA; size: NA; V: TRBV4-3; J: TRBJ1-1; CDR3: CASSPGPFGTEAFF; DNA: TGCGCCAGCAGCCCAGGCCCCTTTGGGACTGAAGCTTTCTTT
D: TRBD2; size: NA; V: TRBV7-3; J: TRBJ2-3; CDR3: CASSLRGKASGLIDTQYF; DNA: TGTGCCAGCAGCTTAAGGGGAAAAGCTAGCGGGTTGATAGATACGCAGTATTTT
D: NA; size: NA; V: TRBV9; J: TRBJ1-2; CDR3: CASSASLRDYGYTF; DNA: TGTGCCAGCAGTGCTTCGTTGCGAGACTATGGCTACACCTTC
D: TRBD1; size: few; V: TRBV27; J: TRBJ1-5; CDR3: CASSPQGGTGVNQPQHF; DNA: TGTGCCAGCAGTCCCCAGGGTGGGACAGGGGTCAATCAGCCCCAGCATTTT
D: TRBD1; size: NA; V: TRBV30; J: TRBJ1-5; CDR3: CAWSVEDRGNQPQHF; DNA: TGTGCCTGGAGTGTAGAGGACAGGGGCAATCAGCCCCAGCATTTT
D: NA; size: NA; V: TRBV15; J: TRBJ1-5; CDR3: CATSRDRGGANQPQHF; DNA: TGTGCCACCAGCAGAGATCGAGGTGGGGCAAATCAGCCCCAGCATTTT
D: TRBD1; size: once; V: TRBV27; J: TRBJ1-1; CDR3: CASSTQTGRTEAFF; DNA: TGTGCCAGCAGTACCCAGACAGGGCGGACTGAAGCTTTCTTT
D: TRBD2; size: NA; V: TRBV7-9; J: TRBJ2-5; CDR3: CASSLDSSGRYAQYF; DNA: TGTGCCAGCAGCTTAGACTCTAGCGGGAGATATGCCCAGTACTTC